The subject of this entry is one TCR beta chain. The antigen is undetermined. The data were taken from a study of post-analysis software for immune sequencing data. Prepared libraries of TCR beta cDNA carried unique molecular identifiers. TCRdb called the PCR reads again in MiXCR, with one record for every CDR3 protein. Of more than 450,000 distinct CDR3 sequences in the sample, roughly 46% were seen once. Study-level findings and limits: Patients carried roughly 5 TRBV segments more frequently than controls did, and TRBV5-6, TRBV5-1 and TRBV20-1 were among them.

CDR3 length: 15 residues. Trimming at V came to 6 bases and at J to 6 bases, leaving 7 bases not matched to a gene. This rearrangement joins TRBV12-3 or TRBV12-4 to TRBJ2-5, with 13 bases identical to TRBD2. This TCR derives from a girl between 10 and 17 years old with multiple sclerosis. The sample was blood. The CDR3 loop is CASSPGLAGLKTQYF. CDR3 in DNA: TGTGCCAGCAGCCCGGGACTAGCGGGATTAAAGACCCAGTACTTC.